This TCR beta chain stems from a study of tumor-infiltrating lymphocytes in primary liver carcinoma. Study-wide context: Every patient in the cohort had a primary liver carcinoma. That carcinoma was treated by surgical resection. Both sexes were represented among patients, who were 30 to 69 years old.

This CDR3 region has 15 residues. Losses at the gene ends were 5 bases for V and 7 bases for J; bases not matched to a gene: 9. CDR1 is LGHNA, CDR2 YSLEER, per germline. Starting from approximately 500 ng of total RNA, TCR beta cDNA was produced with a primer in the constant region. Libraries for TCR beta were built through three nested multiplex PCR rounds, which together made up a slightly modified ARM-PCR procedure. The opening two PCR rounds, around 10 cycles each, paired TRBV1-TRBV30 forward primers with a C-beta reverse primer. MiXCR, applied by TCRdb to the multiplex PCR reads, yields one record per CDR3 protein. The repertoire holds approximately 330,000 distinct CDR3 sequences, almost 65% seen once, with under 8.5% in the top ten. Germline DNA was extracted alongside blood RNA, which was obtained from unsorted whole blood. Researchers reported drawing about 4.1 milliliters of peripheral blood before surgery.

The sample was peripheral blood. The chain combines TRBV4-3 with TRBJ2-1; 9 bases map to TRBD2. The sequence derives from a man in his forties with primary liver carcinoma and hepatitis B virus infection. This chain's CDR3 is CASSTGSGRMNEQFF. As DNA, the CDR3 is TGCGCCAGCAGCACAGGTAGCGGGAGAATGAATGAGCAGTTCTTC.